The 20 T cell receptor beta chains below were found in one sample sequenced in a study. One entry per CDR3 protein results from TCRdb running MiXCR on the 5' RACE reads. Among 7,400 or so distinct CDR3 sequences listed, 40% were seen once. Sequencing was done on a sample of memory CD4+ T cells sorted from blood. This sample's subset: memory CD4+ T cells, CD4+CD45RO+CD25-. Source of these receptors: a female donor with breast cancer.

This clonotype is medium-sized (0.01 to 0.1%) in the sample. The V call is TRBV18, the J call TRBJ2-5; TRBD1 matches 10 bases. This CDR3 is 14 amino acids long. Germline values: CDR1 KGHSH, CDR2 LQKENI. V shed 3 bases and J 5 bases; nucleotides not matched to a gene: 3. This chain's CDR3 is CASSPGTGDETQYF. CDR3 bases: TGTGCCAGCTCACCGGGGACAGGGGACGAGACCCAGTACTTC.

This clonotype ranks as medium-sized. The J gene is TRBJ2-7, the V gene TRBV10-3, with D maybe TRBD1 (6 bases). Germline V gene sequence: CDR1 ENHRY, CDR2 SYGVKD. The CDR3 contains 14 residues. V lost 7 bases and J 2 bases, leaving 15 bases between the germline ends. Here the CDR3 DNA reads TGTGCCATCACCCCGGACAGACCACCCTACGAGCAGTACTTC. As protein: CAITPDRPPYEQYF.

This clonotype was seen only a few times. CDR3 residues: CAWDASYEQYF. The CDR3 DNA reads as TGTGCCTGGGACGCCTCCTACGAGCAGTACTTC. This chain connects TRBV30 to TRBJ2-7, with D hard to call. CDR3 length equals 11 residues. V gave up 5 bases and J gave up 0 bases, with 5 bases separating them. The germline CDR1 and CDR2 sequences are GTSNPN and SVGIG (reference sequence).

The V and J genes are TRBV12-3 or TRBV12-4 and TRBJ2-3; D is uncertain. This CDR3 region has 14 residues. V gave up 3 bases and J gave up 2 bases, with 9 bases separating them. For the CDR3, the DNA is TGTGCCAGCAGTTTTAGGGCCGACACAGATACGCAGTATTTT. Its translation: CASSFRADTDTQYF.

This clonotype was seen a handful of times. The V and J genes are TRBV12-3 or TRBV12-4 and TRBJ1-1; TRBD1 is a possible D gene (6 bases). V lost 3 bases to trimming and J lost 7 bases, with 15 bases between them. This CDR3 has 14 amino acids. The CDR3 nucleotides are TGTGCCAGCAGTTTCTCGCAGGGGAGTAGTGAAGCTTTCTTT. Protein product: CASSFSQGSSEAFF.

This clonotype was seen a few times. The V call is TRBV6-2 or TRBV6-3, the J call TRBJ2-7; no firm D call. Germline-derived CDR1 and CDR2 are MNHEY and SVGEGT. The V gene lost 8 bases and the J gene lost 1 base, with 6 bases spanning the gap. This CDR3 has 11 amino acids. The CDR3 here is CASAVSYEQYF. CDR3 nucleotides: TGTGCCAGCGCCGTGTCCTACGAGCAGTACTTC.

V usage is TRBV9 and J usage is TRBJ2-5; 8 bases map to TRBD1. Per the germline V gene, CDR1 is SGDLS and CDR2 is YYNGEE. This CDR3 has 15 amino acids. The J segment lost 5 bases and the V segment lost 4 bases, leaving 10 bases of the junction unmatched. The CDR3 DNA sequence: TGTGCCAGCAGCCCCTCACCAGGGGGCGGGGAGACCCAGTACTTC. Its protein is CASSPSPGGGETQYF. Based on the CDR3 plus reference TRBV9 and TRBJ2-5, the full variable domain is DSGVTQTPKHLITATGQRVTLRCSPRSGDLSVYWYQQSLDQGLQFLIQYYNGEERAKGNILERFSAQQFPDLHSELNLSSLELGDSALYFCASSPSPGGGETQYFGPGTRLLVL.

The chain joins TRBV9 to TRBJ1-3; no clear D gene. Germline V gene data show CDR1 as SGDLS and CDR2 as YYNGEE. The V gene lost 3 bases and the J gene lost 7 bases, with 11 bases spanning the gap. This CDR3 contains 13 residues. The CDR3 DNA is TGTGCCAGCAGCGCAGGCGCGGCGAACACCATATATTTT. Translating gives CASSAGAANTIYF.

This clonotype was seen only a few times. The V and J genes are TRBV6-5 and TRBJ1-2; 12 bases match TRBD1. Germline V gene lookup returns CDR1 MNHEY and CDR2 SVGAGI. There are 14 residues in the CDR3. Trimming took 7 bases from V and 4 from J; bases not matched to a gene: 4. CDR3 nucleotide sequence: TGTGCCAGCACCCCGGGACAGGGGGCCTATGGCTACACCTTC. Protein sequence: CASTPGQGAYGYTF.

V is TRBV10-3 and J is TRBJ2-1; D unclear. CDR1 is ENHRY and CDR2 is SYGVKD in the germline V gene. The CDR3 loop spans 13 amino acids. Trimming stripped 0 bases from V and 15 bases from J, with 15 bases between. The CDR3 nucleotides read TGTGCCATCAGTGAGTCGTGGGAAGGATTTCGGTTCTTC. Encoded protein: CAISESWEGFRFF.

A word on this clonotype: The junction departs from the called germline gene at one end, perhaps through a read error. The J gene is TRBJ2-6, the V gene TRBV7-3, with TRBD2 as a possible D gene (5 bases). In germline, CDR1 is SGHTA, CDR2 FQGTGA. The CDR3 runs 16 residues. CDR3 in DNA: TGTGCCCGCAGCCCTGACGGAGGCTCTGGGGCCAACGTCCTGACTTTC. Residues: CARSPDGGSGANVLTF.

The V call is TRBV3-1, the J call TRBJ1-6, with TRBD1 identical over 8 bases. The CDR3 loop spans 14 amino acids. The V and J ends lost 3 bases and 7 bases, in that order; junction bases with no gene match: 2. Per the germline V gene, CDR1 is LGHDT and CDR2 is YNNKEL (reference sequence). DNA of the CDR3: TGTGCCAGCAGCCATCAGGGGGCCAATTCACCCCTCCACTTT. Protein: CASSHQGANSPLHF.

The chain carries TRBV28 and TRBJ1-2; the D gene is possibly TRBD1 (5 bases). Germline CDR1 and CDR2: MDHEN and SYDVKM. Trimming cost V 8 bases and J 4 bases, with 20 bases left between them. The CDR3 has 15 residues. The CDR3 protein is CASGLGGGSPYGYTF. CDR3 in DNA: TGTGCCAGCGGCCTCGGGGGGGGGTCCCCCTATGGCTACACCTTC.

In its sample, this clonotype was seen a few times. The chain employs TRBV10-3 and TRBJ2-1, with D maybe TRBD2 (5 bases). The V gene's germline CDR1 is ENHRY and CDR2 SYGVKD. Trimming stripped 8 bases from V and 5 bases from J, with 13 bases between. The CDR3 loop spans 13 amino acids. The CDR3 DNA is TGTGCCATCGCAGAACTCGGGGACAATGAGCAGTTCTTC. Translating gives CAIAELGDNEQFF.

The chain carries TRBV29-1 and TRBJ1-2, with D perhaps matching TRBD1 (5 bases). The CDR3 has 12 residues. The V gene's germline CDR1 is SQVTM and CDR2 ANQGSEA. V lost 7 bases, J lost 5 bases, and 14 bases lay in between. CDR3 in amino acids: CSGEGPRYGYTF. In DNA form, the CDR3 reads TGCAGCGGCGAGGGGCCTAGGTATGGCTACACCTTC.

Points on this clonotype: An end of the junction does not agree with germline; a read error may underlie this. The V and J genes are TRBV15 and TRBJ2-4, with 10 bases aligning to TRBD1. CDR1 and CDR2 (germline): LNHNV, YYDKDF (reference sequence). The CDR3 length is 14 residues. The DNA of the CDR3 is TGTGCCATCAGCAGGGACAGGGGCCACAACATTCAGTACTTC. This encodes CAISRDRGHNIQYF.

The chain has TRBV29-1 and TRBJ2-1, with 7 bases that match TRBD1. Per the germline V gene, CDR1 is SQVTM and CDR2 is ANQGSEA. CDR3 length: 13 amino acids. V shed 3 bases, J shed 4 bases, and the junction held 3 bases outside the gene matches. The DNA of the CDR3 is TGCAGCGTTGATGTCAGGGGGTACAATGAGCAGTTCTTC. Protein: CSVDVRGYNEQFF.

The chain joins TRBV7-8 to TRBJ2-6, with D unclear. CDR1 and CDR2 (germline): SGHVS, FQNEAQ. The V and J ends lost 6 bases and 5 bases respectively, with 8 bases between them. This CDR3 contains 13 residues. CDR3 in DNA: TGTGCCAGCAGTGCACACAGGGCCAACGTCCTGACTTTC. Its protein is CASSAHRANVLTF.

About this clonotype: The final CDR3 position lacks the conserved phenylalanine or tryptophan, pointing to a likely read error. The CDR3 DNA sequence: TGTGCCAGCAGTTCAGGACTGGGTGGGATAAACACCATATATTCT. Translating gives CASSSGLGGINTIYS. V usage is TRBV27 and J usage is TRBJ1-3; D ambiguous. Per the germline V gene, CDR1 is MNHEY and CDR2 is SMNVEV (reference sequence). CDR3 size: 15 residues. Deletions cut 4 bases from V and 6 bases from J, with 16 bases between.

This clonotype was observed a few times. J is TRBJ1-2 and V is TRBV7-6; weak D call: TRBD1 (6 bases). The CDR3 contains 12 residues. Per germline, CDR1 SGHVS and CDR2 FNYEAQ. Trimming took off 4 bases at V and 8 bases at J, with 11 bases between the two ends. DNA of the CDR3: TGTGCCAGCAGCTCCCCCCAGGGGGGCTACACCTTC. Protein product: CASSSPQGGYTF.